A selection of T cell receptor beta chains follows, all from one sample in a study of blood T cell repertoires in COVID-19. Profiling relied on immunoSEQ multiplex PCR, and the TCRdb table lists in-frame clones only, not all of them. The sample has approximately 140,000 clones, roughly 86% seen once. Specimen: peripheral blood. These receptors originate from a human donor with acute or convalescent COVID-19. The donor label of this sample is uncertain. Both conserved end residues are part of each CDR3. Fields, in order: D gene, clone size, V gene, J gene, CDR3 DNA, CDR3 protein. The D gene is left open where the match is weak. The size of a clone is reported for some rows only, either as once, few or many, or as a class for expanded clones.

D gene: -
clone size: -
V gene: TRBV4-1
J gene: TRBJ1-6
CDR3 DNA: TGCGCCAGCAGCCAGGGAGTATCCTATAATTCACCCCTCCACTTT
CDR3 protein: CASSQGVSYNSPLHF

D gene: -
clone size: once
V gene: TRBV3-1/TRBV3-2
J gene: TRBJ1-2
CDR3 DNA: TGTGCCAGCAGCCAAGACTGGGGAGATGGCTACACCTTC
CDR3 protein: CASSQDWGDGYTF

D gene: TRBD1
clone size: -
V gene: TRBV5-8
J gene: TRBJ1-2
CDR3 DNA: TGTGCCAGCAGCTCGGACAGGGAGGTTTTCAGCTTGACCTATGGCTACACCTTC
CDR3 protein: CASSSDREVFSLTYGYTF

D gene: -
clone size: -
V gene: TRBV3-1/TRBV3-2
J gene: TRBJ1-1
CDR3 DNA: TGTGCCAGCAACCTTCAGGGGACTATGAACACTGAAGCTTTCTTT
CDR3 protein: CASNLQGTMNTEAFF

D gene: TRBD1
clone size: few
V gene: TRBV15
J gene: TRBJ1-5
CDR3 DNA: TGTGCCACCAGCGGAGAGACAGGGCGCGAAGTCAATCAGCCCCAGCATTTT
CDR3 protein: CATSGETGREVNQPQHF

D gene: -
clone size: -
V gene: TRBV4-2
J gene: TRBJ1-4
CDR3 DNA: TGTGCCAGCAGCCAAGGCTCTTCGGGGGCAACTAATGAAAAACTGTTTTTT
CDR3 protein: CASSQGSSGATNEKLFF

D gene: TRBD1
clone size: -
V gene: TRBV2
J gene: TRBJ1-4
CDR3 DNA: TGTGCCAGCAGTGGAAAGGACAGGGTCGGGGAAAAACTGTTTTTT
CDR3 protein: CASSGKDRVGEKLFF

D gene: -
clone size: -
V gene: TRBV19
J gene: TRBJ1-3
CDR3 DNA: TGTGCCAGTAGTACTCCCGAAAGCTACTCTGGAAACACCATATATTTT
CDR3 protein: CASSTPESYSGNTIYF

D gene: -
clone size: -
V gene: TRBV5-1
J gene: TRBJ1-3
CDR3 DNA: TGCGCCAGCAGCTTGGCCCGGGACTCTGGAAACACCATATATTTT
CDR3 protein: CASSLARDSGNTIYF

D gene: TRBD1
clone size: -
V gene: TRBV18
J gene: TRBJ1-6
CDR3 DNA: TGTGCCAGCTCACCACGAGGACAGGGACCTTATAATTCACCCCTCCACTTT
CDR3 protein: CASSPRGQGPYNSPLHF

D gene: -
clone size: few
V gene: TRBV5-5
J gene: TRBJ1-2
CDR3 DNA: TGTGCCAGCAGCTTGGACAGGGTTGGCTACACCTTC
CDR3 protein: CASSLDRVGYTF

D gene: -
clone size: -
V gene: TRBV7-2
J gene: TRBJ1-2
CDR3 DNA: TGTGCCAGCAGCCTAAGCCTCTATGGCTACACCTTC
CDR3 protein: CASSLSLYGYTF

D gene: -
clone size: few
V gene: TRBV7-2
J gene: TRBJ2-7
CDR3 DNA: TGTGCCAGCAGCCAAAACCGGTTGTACGAGCAGTACTTC
CDR3 protein: CASSQNRLYEQYF

D gene: TRBD1
clone size: -
V gene: TRBV10-3
J gene: TRBJ1-2
CDR3 DNA: TGTGCCATCGGGACAGGTCATGGCTACACCTTC
CDR3 protein: CAIGTGHGYTF

D gene: TRBD1
clone size: -
V gene: TRBV5-1
J gene: TRBJ1-6
CDR3 DNA: TGCGCCAGCAGCCCTCGGACAGGCGATAATTCACCCCTCCACTTT
CDR3 protein: CASSPRTGDNSPLHF

D gene: TRBD1
clone size: once
V gene: TRBV6-5
J gene: TRBJ1-4
CDR3 DNA: TGTGCCAGCAGTTACGGGTCGGGACAGGGGAATGAAAAACTGTTTTTT
CDR3 protein: CASSYGSGQGNEKLFF

D gene: -
clone size: -
V gene: TRBV3-1/TRBV3-2
J gene: TRBJ2-6
CDR3 DNA: TGTGCCAGCAGCCAAGTTATATCTGGGGCCAACGTCCTGACTTTC
CDR3 protein: CASSQVISGANVLTF

D gene: TRBD1
clone size: -
V gene: TRBV3-1/TRBV3-2
J gene: TRBJ2-7
CDR3 DNA: TGTGCCAGCAGCCGGGGACAGGGCCTCGAGCAGTACTTC
CDR3 protein: CASSRGQGLEQYF

D gene: TRBD1
clone size: -
V gene: TRBV11-1
J gene: TRBJ2-7
CDR3 DNA: TGTGCCAGCAGCTTAGGGACAGGGGTCTACGAGCAGTACTTC
CDR3 protein: CASSLGTGVYEQYF

D gene: TRBD1
clone size: -
V gene: TRBV9
J gene: TRBJ1-5
CDR3 DNA: TGTGCCAGCAGCGTGGGACAGGGGAGGGATCAGCCCCAGCATTTT
CDR3 protein: CASSVGQGRDQPQHF

D gene: -
clone size: -
V gene: TRBV1
J gene: TRBJ1-2
CDR3 DNA: TGCACCAGCTGTCCGGGACAGGGGGGTCAGGGGGGTTTATATGGCTACACCTTC
CDR3 protein: CTSCPGQGGQGGLYGYTF

D gene: -
clone size: once
V gene: TRBV20-1
J gene: TRBJ2-2
CDR3 DNA: TGCAGTGCTATACAGACCGGGGAGCTGTTTTTT
CDR3 protein: CSAIQTGELFF

D gene: TRBD1
clone size: -
V gene: TRBV6-5
J gene: TRBJ2-5
CDR3 DNA: TGTGCCAGCAGACCGGGACAGACTCAAGAGACCCAGTACTTC
CDR3 protein: CASRPGQTQETQYF

D gene: TRBD1
clone size: -
V gene: TRBV24-1
J gene: TRBJ1-5
CDR3 DNA: TGTGCCACCAGTGAAGGCAGGGGGCCATATAGCAATCAGCCCCAGCATTTT
CDR3 protein: CATSEGRGPYSNQPQHF

D gene: -
clone size: -
V gene: TRBV19
J gene: TRBJ2-5
CDR3 DNA: TGTGCCAGTAGTATATCGAGACAGAGGCAAGAGACCCAGTACTTC
CDR3 protein: CASSISRQRQETQYF

D gene: -
clone size: -
V gene: TRBV25-1
J gene: TRBJ2-3
CDR3 DNA: TGTGCCAGCAGTGACACGGTAGGCACAGATACGCAGTATTTT
CDR3 protein: CASSDTVGTDTQYF

D gene: -
clone size: -
V gene: TRBV19
J gene: TRBJ1-5
CDR3 DNA: TGTGCCAGTAGTATAGGAACACAGGGCTGGCAGCCCCAGCATTTT
CDR3 protein: CASSIGTQGWQPQHF

D gene: -
clone size: -
V gene: TRBV3-1/TRBV3-2
J gene: TRBJ2-2
CDR3 DNA: TGTGCCAGCAGCACGGCAGGGACCGGGGAGCTGTTTTTT
CDR3 protein: CASSTAGTGELFF

D gene: -
clone size: few
V gene: TRBV11-2
J gene: TRBJ2-1
CDR3 DNA: TGTGCCAGCAGCGCCGGGACTGGGGCGGTGCAGTTCTTC
CDR3 protein: CASSAGTGAVQFF

D gene: TRBD1
clone size: -
V gene: TRBV5-1
J gene: TRBJ2-2
CDR3 DNA: TGCGCCAGCAGCCAAACCGGGACAGGGCGCACCGGGGAGCTGTTTTTT
CDR3 protein: CASSQTGTGRTGELFF

D gene: -
clone size: -
V gene: TRBV30
J gene: TRBJ2-1
CDR3 DNA: TGTGCCTGGAGTGTACGGTTTACTGAGCAGTTCTTC
CDR3 protein: CAWSVRFTEQFF

D gene: TRBD1
clone size: -
V gene: TRBV7-2
J gene: TRBJ1-1
CDR3 DNA: TGTGCCAGCACAGTACAGGGGTCGAACACTGAAGCTTTCTTT
CDR3 protein: CASTVQGSNTEAFF

D gene: -
clone size: -
V gene: TRBV15
J gene: TRBJ2-7
CDR3 DNA: TGTGCCACCAGCAGAGATCAGGGGAGCGAGCAGTACTTC
CDR3 protein: CATSRDQGSEQYF

D gene: TRBD1
clone size: -
V gene: TRBV5-1
J gene: TRBJ2-5
CDR3 DNA: TGCGCCAGCAGCTTACAGGGGCCTCGATTTTTACAAGAGACCCAGTACTTC
CDR3 protein: CASSLQGPRFLQETQYF

D gene: TRBD1
clone size: -
V gene: TRBV19
J gene: TRBJ1-2
CDR3 DNA: TGTGCCAGTAGACGGGACAGGGGCTATGGCTACACCTTC
CDR3 protein: CASRRDRGYGYTF

D gene: -
clone size: -
V gene: TRBV6-5
J gene: TRBJ1-1
CDR3 DNA: TGTGCCACCCGTCGCGGGGGCCTGAACACTGAAGCTTTCTTT
CDR3 protein: CATRRGGLNTEAFF

D gene: -
clone size: few
V gene: TRBV3-1/TRBV3-2
J gene: TRBJ1-3
CDR3 DNA: TGTGCCAGCAGCCCGCGGCGCCCTACAGGGCGAGCTTTGGCTGGAAACACCATATATTTT
CDR3 protein: CASSPRRPTGRALAGNTIYF

D gene: TRBD1
clone size: -
V gene: TRBV27
J gene: TRBJ1-2
CDR3 DNA: TGTGCCAGCAGTTACAGGGGGCCGGGAGGCGGTGGCTACACCTTC
CDR3 protein: CASSYRGPGGGGYTF

D gene: TRBD1
clone size: -
V gene: TRBV4-3
J gene: TRBJ1-2
CDR3 DNA: TGCGCCAGCAGCCAACCGGGACAGGGAAGCTATGGCTACACCTTC
CDR3 protein: CASSQPGQGSYGYTF

D gene: TRBD1
clone size: -
V gene: TRBV19
J gene: TRBJ2-7
CDR3 DNA: TGTGCCAGTACGCACAGGGGGTCCTACGAGCAGTACTTC
CDR3 protein: CASTHRGSYEQYF

D gene: TRBD1
clone size: -
V gene: TRBV29-1
J gene: TRBJ1-2
CDR3 DNA: TGCAGCGGTGGACAGGGGCGAGATGGCTACACCTTC
CDR3 protein: CSGGQGRDGYTF

D gene: -
clone size: -
V gene: TRBV5-1
J gene: TRBJ2-3
CDR3 DNA: TGCGCCAGCAGCTTCGACCCCTGGGAGGTCAGGGCCACAGATACGCAGTATTTT
CDR3 protein: CASSFDPWEVRATDTQYF

D gene: -
clone size: -
V gene: TRBV19
J gene: TRBJ2-2
CDR3 DNA: TGTGCCAGTAGTATACGAGGCAGGGACACCGGGGAGCTGTTTTTT
CDR3 protein: CASSIRGRDTGELFF

D gene: -
clone size: -
V gene: TRBV27
J gene: TRBJ2-6
CDR3 DNA: TGTGCCAGCAGTTTATGGGCGTCTGGGGCCAACGTCCTGACTTTC
CDR3 protein: CASSLWASGANVLTF